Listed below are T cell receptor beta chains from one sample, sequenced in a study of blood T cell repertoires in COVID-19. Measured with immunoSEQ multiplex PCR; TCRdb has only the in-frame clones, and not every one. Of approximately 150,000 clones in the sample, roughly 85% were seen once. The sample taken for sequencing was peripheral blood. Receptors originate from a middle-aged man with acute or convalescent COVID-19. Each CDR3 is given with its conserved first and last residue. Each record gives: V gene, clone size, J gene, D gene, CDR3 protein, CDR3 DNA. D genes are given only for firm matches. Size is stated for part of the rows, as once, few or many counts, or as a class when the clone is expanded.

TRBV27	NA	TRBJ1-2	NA	CASSGEGTPNYGYTF	TGTGCCAGCAGTGGGGAGGGGACCCCTAACTATGGCTACACCTTC
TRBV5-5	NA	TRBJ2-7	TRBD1	CASSWGTGYEQYF	TGTGCCAGCAGCTGGGGGACAGGCTACGAGCAGTACTTC
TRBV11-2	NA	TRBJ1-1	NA	CASSLVLTEAFF	TGTGCCAGCAGCTTAGTTCTCACTGAAGCTTTCTTT
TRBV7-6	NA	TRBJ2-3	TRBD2	CASSLVGGAPDTQYF	TGTGCCAGCAGCTTAGTCGGGGGGGCGCCAGATACGCAGTATTTT
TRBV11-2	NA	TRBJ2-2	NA	CASSYSGLYTGELFF	TGTGCCAGCAGCTATTCCGGACTTTACACCGGGGAGCTGTTTTTT
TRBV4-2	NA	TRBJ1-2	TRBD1	CASSQGGTAHGYTF	TGTGCCAGCAGCCAAGGGGGGACAGCGCATGGCTACACCTTC
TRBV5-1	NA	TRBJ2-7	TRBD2	CASSPRTSNHEQYF	TGCGCCAGCAGCCCAAGGACTAGCAACCACGAGCAGTACTTC
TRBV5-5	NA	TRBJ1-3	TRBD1	CASSPRTGTGNTIYF	TGTGCCAGCAGCCCGCGGACAGGGACTGGAAACACCATATATTTT
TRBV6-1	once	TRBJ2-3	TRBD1	CASSARTGRSTDTQYF	TGTGCCAGCAGTGCCCGGACAGGGAGAAGCACAGATACGCAGTATTTT
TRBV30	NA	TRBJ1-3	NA	CAWSSGRSPGNTIYF	TGTGCCTGGAGTTCCGGGAGGAGTCCTGGAAACACCATATATTTT
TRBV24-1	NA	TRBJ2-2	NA	CATSRGSGELFF	TGTGCCACCAGTAGGGGTTCCGGGGAGCTGTTTTTT
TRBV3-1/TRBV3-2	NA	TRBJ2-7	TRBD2	CASSQGTSGVYEQYF	TGTGCCAGCAGCCAGGGGACTAGCGGGGTCTACGAGCAGTACTTC
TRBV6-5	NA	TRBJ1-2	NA	CASSPIDSYYGYTF	TGTGCCAGCAGTCCAATCGACAGCTACTATGGCTACACCTTC
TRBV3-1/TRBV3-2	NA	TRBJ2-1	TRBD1	CASSQRGHNEQFF	TGTGCCAGCAGCCAAAGGGGGCATAATGAGCAGTTCTTC
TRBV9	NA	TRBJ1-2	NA	CASSVAPDPLGGYTF	TGTGCCAGCAGCGTAGCCCCGGATCCTCTAGGCGGCTACACCTTC
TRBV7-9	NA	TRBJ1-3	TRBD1	CASSFDRVSGNTIYF	TGTGCCAGCAGCTTCGACAGGGTCTCTGGAAACACCATATATTTT
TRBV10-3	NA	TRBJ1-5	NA	CAISDRGAWLGNQPQHF	TGTGCCATCAGTGACAGGGGCGCATGGCTGGGCAATCAGCCCCAGCATTTT
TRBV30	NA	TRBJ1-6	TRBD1	CAWGTGEVPASPLHF	TGTGCCTGGGGGACAGGGGAGGTACCTGCTTCACCCCTCCACTTT
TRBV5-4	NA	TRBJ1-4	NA	CASSLSGKNEKLFF	TGTGCCAGCAGCTTGTCGGGGAAGAATGAAAAACTGTTTTTT
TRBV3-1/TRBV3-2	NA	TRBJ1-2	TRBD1	CASSQGRGQSGGYTF	TGTGCCAGCAGCCAAGGCCGGGGACAGTCAGGTGGCTACACCTTC
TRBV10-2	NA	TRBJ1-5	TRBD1	CASSGQLNQPQHF	TGCGCCAGTTCGGGACAGCTCAATCAGCCCCAGCATTTT
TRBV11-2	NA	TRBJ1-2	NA	CASSLSGVGGYTF	TGTGCCAGCAGCTTATCAGGGGTAGGGGGCTACACCTTC
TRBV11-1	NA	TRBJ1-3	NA	CASSHPDTSGNTIYF	TGTGCCAGCAGCCATCCGGACACCTCTGGAAACACCATATATTTT
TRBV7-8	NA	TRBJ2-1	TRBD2	CASSRVAGEFSYNEQFF	TGTGCCAGCAGCCGAGTGGCGGGGGAATTCTCCTACAATGAGCAGTTCTTC
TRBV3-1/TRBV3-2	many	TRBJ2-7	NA	CASSLEGRGYEQYF	TGTGCCAGCAGCCTCGAGGGCAGGGGCTACGAGCAGTACTTC
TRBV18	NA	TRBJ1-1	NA	CASIFGLSDTEAFF	TGTGCCAGCATTTTTGGACTTTCTGACACTGAAGCTTTCTTT
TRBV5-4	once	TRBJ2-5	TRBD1	CASSKRTGAGEETQYF	TGTGCCAGCAGCAAAAGGACAGGGGCCGGGGAAGAGACCCAGTACTTC